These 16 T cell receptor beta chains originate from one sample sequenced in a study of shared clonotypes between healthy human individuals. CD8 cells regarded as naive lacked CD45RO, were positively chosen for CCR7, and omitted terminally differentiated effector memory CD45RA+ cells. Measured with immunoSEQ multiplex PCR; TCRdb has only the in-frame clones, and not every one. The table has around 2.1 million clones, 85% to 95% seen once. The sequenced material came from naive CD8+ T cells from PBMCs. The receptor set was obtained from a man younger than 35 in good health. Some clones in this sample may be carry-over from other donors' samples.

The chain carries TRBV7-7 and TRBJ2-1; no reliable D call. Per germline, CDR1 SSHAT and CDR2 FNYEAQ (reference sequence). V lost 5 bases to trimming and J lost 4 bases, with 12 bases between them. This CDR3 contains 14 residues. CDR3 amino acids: CASSPALGYNEQFF. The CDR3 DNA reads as TGTGCCAGCAGCCCGGCGTTGGGTTACAATGAGCAGTTCTTC.

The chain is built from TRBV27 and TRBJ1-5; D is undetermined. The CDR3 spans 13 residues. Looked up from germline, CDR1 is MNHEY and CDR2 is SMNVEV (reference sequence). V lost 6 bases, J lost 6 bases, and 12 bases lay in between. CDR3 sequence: CASSPTLGQPQHF. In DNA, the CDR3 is TGTGCCAGCAGCCCTACCTTAGGTCAGCCCCAGCATTTT.

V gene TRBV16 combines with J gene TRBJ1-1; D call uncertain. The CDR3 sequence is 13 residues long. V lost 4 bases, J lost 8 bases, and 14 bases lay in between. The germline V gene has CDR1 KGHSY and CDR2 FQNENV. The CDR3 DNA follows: TGTGCCAGCAGCCCCGGTGAAGGCTCCGAAGCTTTCTTT. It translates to CASSPGEGSEAFF.

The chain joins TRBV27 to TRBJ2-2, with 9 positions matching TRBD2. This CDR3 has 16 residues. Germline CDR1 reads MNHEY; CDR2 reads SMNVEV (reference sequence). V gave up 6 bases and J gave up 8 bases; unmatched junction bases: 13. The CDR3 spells CASRPVAGDLRGELFF. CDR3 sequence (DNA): TGTGCCAGCAGGCCCGTAGCGGGAGACCTTAGGGGGGAGCTGTTTTTT.

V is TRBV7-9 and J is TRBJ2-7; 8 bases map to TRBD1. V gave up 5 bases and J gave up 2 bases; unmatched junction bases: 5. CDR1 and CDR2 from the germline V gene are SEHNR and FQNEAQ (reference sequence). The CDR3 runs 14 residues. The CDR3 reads CASSTPGQAYEQYF. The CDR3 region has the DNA TGTGCCAGCAGCACCCCGGGACAGGCCTACGAGCAGTACTTC.

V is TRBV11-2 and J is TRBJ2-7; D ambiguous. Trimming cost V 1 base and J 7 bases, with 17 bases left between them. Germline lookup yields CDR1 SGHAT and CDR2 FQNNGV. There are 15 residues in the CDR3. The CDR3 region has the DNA TGTGCCAGCAGCTTAGTAAGGACCCCTGAGAGGGAGCAGTACTTC. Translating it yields CASSLVRTPEREQYF.

CDR3 sequence: CAISESFAGNTEAFF. For the CDR3, the DNA is TGTGCCATCAGTGAGTCTTTCGCAGGGAACACTGAAGCTTTCTTT. The V gene is TRBV10-3, the J gene TRBJ1-1; no reliable D call. This CDR3 is built from 15 residues. In germline, CDR1 is ENHRY, CDR2 SYGVKD. The ends were cut back, 0 bases at V and 1 base at J, with 9 bases in the middle.

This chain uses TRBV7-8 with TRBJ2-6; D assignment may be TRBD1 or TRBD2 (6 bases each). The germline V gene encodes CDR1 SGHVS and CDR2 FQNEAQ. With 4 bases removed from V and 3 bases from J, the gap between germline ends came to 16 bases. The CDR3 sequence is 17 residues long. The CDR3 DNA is TGTGCCAGCAGCTCAGTTACAGGGACTTATGGGGCCAACGTCCTGACTTTC. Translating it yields CASSSVTGTYGANVLTF. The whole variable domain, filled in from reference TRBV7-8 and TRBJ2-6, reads GAGVSQSPRYKVAKRGQDVALRCDPISGHVSLFWYQQALGQGPEFLTYFQNEAQLDKSGLPSDRFFAERPEGSVSTLKIQRTQQEDSAVYLCASSSVTGTYGANVLTFGAGSRLTVL.

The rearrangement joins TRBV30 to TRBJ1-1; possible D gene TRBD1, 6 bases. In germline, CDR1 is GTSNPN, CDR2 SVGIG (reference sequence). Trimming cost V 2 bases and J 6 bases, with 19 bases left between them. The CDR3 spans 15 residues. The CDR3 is CAWSSTTGPRAEAFF. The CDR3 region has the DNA TGTGCCTGGAGTTCCACGACAGGCCCACGGGCTGAAGCTTTCTTT. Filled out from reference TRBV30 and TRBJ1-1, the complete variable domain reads SQTIHQWPATLVQPVGSPLSLECTVEGTSNPNLYWYRQAAGRGLQLLFYSVGIGQISSEVPQNLSASRPQDRQFILSSKKLLLSDSGFYLCAWSSTTGPRAEAFFGQGTRLTVV.

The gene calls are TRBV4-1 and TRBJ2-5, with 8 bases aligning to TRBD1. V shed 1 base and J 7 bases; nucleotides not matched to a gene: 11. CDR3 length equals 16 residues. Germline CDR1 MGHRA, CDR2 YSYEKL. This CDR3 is CASSQARGQGAMTQYF. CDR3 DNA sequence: TGCGCCAGCAGCCAAGCCCGTGGGCAGGGGGCGATGACCCAGTACTTC.

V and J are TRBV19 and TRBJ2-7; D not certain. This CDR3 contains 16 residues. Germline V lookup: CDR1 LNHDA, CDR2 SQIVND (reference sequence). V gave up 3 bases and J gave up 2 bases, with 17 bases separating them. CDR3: CASSIRVGPLPYEQYF. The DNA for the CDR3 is TGTGCCAGTAGTATTCGGGTAGGGCCGCTGCCCTACGAGCAGTACTTC.

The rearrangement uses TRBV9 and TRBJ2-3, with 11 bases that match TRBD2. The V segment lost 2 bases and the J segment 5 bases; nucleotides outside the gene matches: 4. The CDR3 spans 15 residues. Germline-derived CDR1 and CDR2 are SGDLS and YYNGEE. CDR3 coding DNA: TGTGCCAGCAGCGTTAGCGGGAGGGCGATAGATACGCAGTATTTT. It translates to CASSVSGRAIDTQYF.

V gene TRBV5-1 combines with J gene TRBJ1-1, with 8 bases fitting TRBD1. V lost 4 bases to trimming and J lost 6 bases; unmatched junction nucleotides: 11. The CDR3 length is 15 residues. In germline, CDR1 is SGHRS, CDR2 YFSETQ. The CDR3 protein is CASSRDRSFSAEAFF. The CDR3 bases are TGCGCCAGCAGCCGGGACAGGTCCTTTTCGGCTGAAGCTTTCTTT.

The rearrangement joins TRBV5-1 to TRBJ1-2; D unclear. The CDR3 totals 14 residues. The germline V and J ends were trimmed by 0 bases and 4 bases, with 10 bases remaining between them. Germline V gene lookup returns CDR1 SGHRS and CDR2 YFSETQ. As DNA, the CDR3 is TGCGCCAGCAGCTTGGCACCTGACGCCTATGGCTACACCTTC. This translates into CASSLAPDAYGYTF. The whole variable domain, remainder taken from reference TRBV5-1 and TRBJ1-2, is KAGVTQTPRYLIKTRGQQVTLSCSPISGHRSVSWYQQTPGQGLQFLFEYFSETQRNKGNFPGRFSGRQFSNSRSEMNVSTLELGDSALYLCASSLAPDAYGYTFGSGTRLTVV.

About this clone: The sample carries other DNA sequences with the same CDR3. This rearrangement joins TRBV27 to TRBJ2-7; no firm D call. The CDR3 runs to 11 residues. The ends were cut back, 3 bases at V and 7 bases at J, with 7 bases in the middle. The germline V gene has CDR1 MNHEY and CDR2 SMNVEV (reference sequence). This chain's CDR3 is CASSFMGEQYF. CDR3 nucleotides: TGTGCCAGCAGTTTCATGGGGGAGCAGTACTTC.

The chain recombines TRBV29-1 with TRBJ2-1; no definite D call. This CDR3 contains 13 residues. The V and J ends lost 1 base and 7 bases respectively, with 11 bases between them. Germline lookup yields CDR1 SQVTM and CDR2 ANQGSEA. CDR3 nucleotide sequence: TGCAGCGTTGAAGGAGGTCCCGTAAATGAGCAGTTCTTC. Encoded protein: CSVEGGPVNEQFF.